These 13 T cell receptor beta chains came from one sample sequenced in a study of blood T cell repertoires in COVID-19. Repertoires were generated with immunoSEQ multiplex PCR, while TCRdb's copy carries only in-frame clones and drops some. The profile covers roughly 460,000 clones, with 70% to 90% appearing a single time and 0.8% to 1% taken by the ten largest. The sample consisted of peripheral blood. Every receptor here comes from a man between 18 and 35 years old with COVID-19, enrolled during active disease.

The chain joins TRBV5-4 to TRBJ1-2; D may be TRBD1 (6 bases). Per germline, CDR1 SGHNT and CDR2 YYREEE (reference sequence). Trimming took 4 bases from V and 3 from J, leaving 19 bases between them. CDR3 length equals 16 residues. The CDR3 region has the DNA TGTGCCAGCAGCGCCCGTGGGGGGGCGTATGACTATGGCTACACCTTC. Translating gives CASSARGGAYDYGYTF.

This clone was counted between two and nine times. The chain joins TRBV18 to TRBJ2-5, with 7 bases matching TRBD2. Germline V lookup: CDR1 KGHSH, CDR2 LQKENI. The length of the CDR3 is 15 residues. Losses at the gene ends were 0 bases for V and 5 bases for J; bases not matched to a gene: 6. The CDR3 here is CASSPPTSWGETQYF. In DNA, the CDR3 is TGTGCCAGCTCACCACCGACTAGCTGGGGGGAGACCCAGTACTTC.

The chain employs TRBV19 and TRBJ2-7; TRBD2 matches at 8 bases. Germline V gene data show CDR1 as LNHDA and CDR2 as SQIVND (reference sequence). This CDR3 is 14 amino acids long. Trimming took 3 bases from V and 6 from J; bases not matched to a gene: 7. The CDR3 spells CASSISREVGEQYF. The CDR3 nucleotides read TGTGCCAGTAGTATCTCGCGGGAGGTTGGCGAGCAGTACTTC. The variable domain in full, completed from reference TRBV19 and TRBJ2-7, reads DGGITQSPKYLFRKEGQNVTLSCEQNLNHDAMYWYRQDPGQGLRLIYYSQIVNDFQKGDIAEGYSVSREKKESFPLTVTSAQKNPTAFYLCASSISREVGEQYFGPGTRLTVT.

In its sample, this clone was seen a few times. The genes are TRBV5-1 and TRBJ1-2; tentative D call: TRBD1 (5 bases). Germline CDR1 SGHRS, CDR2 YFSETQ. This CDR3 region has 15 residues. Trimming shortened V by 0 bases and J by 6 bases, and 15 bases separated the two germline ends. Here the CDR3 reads CASSLGQTVINGYTF. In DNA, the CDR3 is TGCGCCAGCAGCTTGGGCCAGACAGTTATTAATGGCTACACCTTC.

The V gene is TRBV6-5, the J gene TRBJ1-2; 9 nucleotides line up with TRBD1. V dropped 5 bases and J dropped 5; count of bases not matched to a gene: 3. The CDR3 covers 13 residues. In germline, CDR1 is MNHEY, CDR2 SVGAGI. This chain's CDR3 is CASSPDRGYGYTF. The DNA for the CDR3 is TGTGCCAGCAGTCCGGACAGGGGATATGGCTACACCTTC.

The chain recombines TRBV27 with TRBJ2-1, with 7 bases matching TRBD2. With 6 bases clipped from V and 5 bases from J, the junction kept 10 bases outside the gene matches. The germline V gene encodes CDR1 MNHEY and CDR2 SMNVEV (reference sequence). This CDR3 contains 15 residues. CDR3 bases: TGTGCCAGCAGCCCCCTACTAGCGTTAAACAATGAGCAGTTCTTC. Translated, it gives CASSPLLALNNEQFF.

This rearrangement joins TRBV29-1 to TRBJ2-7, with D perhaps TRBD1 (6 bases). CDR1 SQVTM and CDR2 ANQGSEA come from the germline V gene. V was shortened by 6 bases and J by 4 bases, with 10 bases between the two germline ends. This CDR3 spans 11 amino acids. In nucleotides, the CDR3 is TGCAGCGTCTACCAGGGGTACGAGCAGTACTTC. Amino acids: CSVYQGYEQYF.

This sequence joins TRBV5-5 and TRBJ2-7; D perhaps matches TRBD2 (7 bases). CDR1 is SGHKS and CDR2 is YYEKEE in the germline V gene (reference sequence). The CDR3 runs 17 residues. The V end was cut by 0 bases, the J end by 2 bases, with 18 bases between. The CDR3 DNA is TGTGCCAGCAGCTTGGGAGGGGGGGCAGGGTTCACCTACGAGCAGTACTTC. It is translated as CASSLGGGAGFTYEQYF.

The chain's CDR3 is CASSYPEADSNQPQHF. Written as DNA, the CDR3 is TGTGCCAGCAGTTACCCTGAAGCGGATAGCAATCAGCCCCAGCATTTT. The chain employs TRBV6-6 and TRBJ1-5, with no clear D. The CDR3 loop spans 16 amino acids. From germline, CDR1 is MNHNY and CDR2 SVGAGI (reference sequence). V was shortened by 2 bases and J by 0 bases, with 11 bases between the two germline ends.

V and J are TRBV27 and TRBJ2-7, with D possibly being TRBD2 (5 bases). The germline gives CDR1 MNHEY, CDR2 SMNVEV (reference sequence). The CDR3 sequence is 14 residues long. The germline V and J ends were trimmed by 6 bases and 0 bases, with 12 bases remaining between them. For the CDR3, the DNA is TGTGCCAGCAGATTTAGCGCCTCCTCCTACGAGCAGTACTTC. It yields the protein CASRFSASSYEQYF.

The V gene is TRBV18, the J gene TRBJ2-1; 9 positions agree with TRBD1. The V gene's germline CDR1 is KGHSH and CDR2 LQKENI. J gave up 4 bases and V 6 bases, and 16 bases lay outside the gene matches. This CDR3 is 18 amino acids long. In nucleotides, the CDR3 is TGTGCCAGCTCCCCCCGACTACAACAGGGGGCGCCTTACAATGAGCAGTTCTTC. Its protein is CASSPRLQQGAPYNEQFF. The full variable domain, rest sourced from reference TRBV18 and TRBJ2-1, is NAGVMQNPRHLVRRRGQEARLRCSPMKGHSHVYWYRQLPEEGLKFMVYLQKENIIDESGMPKERFSAEFPKEGPSILRIQQVVRGDSAAYFCASSPRLQQGAPYNEQFFGPGTRLTVL.

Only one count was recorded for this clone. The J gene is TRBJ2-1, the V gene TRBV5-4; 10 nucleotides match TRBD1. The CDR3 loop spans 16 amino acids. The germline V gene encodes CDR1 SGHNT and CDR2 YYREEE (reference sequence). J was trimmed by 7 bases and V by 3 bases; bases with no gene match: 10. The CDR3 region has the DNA TGTGCCAGCAGCTCCCGACAGGGGGCGACACAGAATGAGCAGTTCTTC. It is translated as CASSSRQGATQNEQFF.

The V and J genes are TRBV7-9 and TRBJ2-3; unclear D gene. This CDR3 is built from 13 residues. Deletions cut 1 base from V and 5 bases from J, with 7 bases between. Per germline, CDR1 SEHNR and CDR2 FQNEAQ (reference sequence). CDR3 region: CASSLGSEDTQYF. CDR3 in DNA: TGTGCCAGCAGCTTAGGGAGTGAAGATACGCAGTATTTT.